This T cell receptor (beta chain) was recorded in a study of T cell responses to AZD1222 COVID-19 vaccine. General study results and limits: Increases in Spike-specific TCR breadth and depth were seen after two AZD1222 doses.

By share, this clone ranks as medium-sized. What it recognizes is unknown. TCRdb's copy holds only in-frame clones and misses some; the assay was immunoSEQ multiplex PCR. The repertoire includes 130,000 to 150,000 clones, more than 70% of them detected once, and more than 12% sits in the top ten. The CDR3 is made up of 11 amino acids. The germline V gene has CDR1 MNHEY and CDR2 SVGEGT. Deletions cut 3 bases from V and 8 bases from J, with 5 bases between. The chain combines TRBV6-2 or TRBV6-3 with TRBJ2-1; D is ambiguous. Sample: peripheral blood, taken on day 0 of AZD1222 vaccination. The TCR sequence derives from an adult in good health. DNA of the CDR3: TGTGCCAGCAGTTATAACCATGAGCAGTTCTTC. As protein: CASSYNHEQFF.